Listed here are 32 T cell receptor beta chains from one sample, sequenced in a study of T cell responses to AZD1222 COVID-19 vaccine. The repertoire was sequenced with immunoSEQ multiplex PCR; TCRdb's copy has only in-frame clones and lacks some. The sample has about 92,000 clones; roughly 91% are singletons. Sequenced material: peripheral blood, taken on day 0 of AZD1222 vaccination. The source is an adult in good health.

The gene calls are TRBV6-5 and TRBJ1-2; no definite D call. The CDR3 is 15 amino acids. Germline lookup yields CDR1 MNHEY and CDR2 SVGAGI. Trimming stripped 6 bases from V and 2 bases from J, with 16 bases between. The CDR3 sequence: CASSFLLTENYGYTF. CDR3 nucleotide sequence: TGTGCCAGCAGCTTCCTCCTGACGGAGAACTATGGCTACACCTTC.

The CDR3 reads CASSLSLSGTGGGYTF. CDR3 DNA sequence: TGTGCCAGCAGTTTATCACTCTCCGGGACAGGGGGTGGCTACACCTTC. The chain carries TRBV27 and TRBJ1-2; TRBD1 matches 11 bases. CDR1 MNHEY and CDR2 SMNVEV come from the germline V gene (reference sequence). CDR3 length equals 16 residues. V trimming: 0 bases; J trimming: 7 bases; junction bases outside the gene matches: 7.

This clone is medium-sized in the sample. The V gene is TRBV9, the J gene TRBJ2-3; no reliable D call. The germline V gene has CDR1 SGDLS and CDR2 YYNGEE. The CDR3 is 13 amino acids. V was trimmed by 5 bases and J by 5 bases, leaving 12 bases between them. CDR3 protein: CASSPYARDTQYF. CDR3 in DNA: TGTGCCAGCAGTCCATATGCGAGAGATACGCAGTATTTT.

The CDR3 here is CASSQDLSNQPQHF. The CDR3 bases are TGTGCCAGCAGCCAAGATCTTAGCAATCAGCCCCAGCATTTT. This sequence joins TRBV4-2 and TRBJ1-5; no clear D. The CDR3 extends over 14 amino acids. Germline V CDR1 and CDR2: LGHNA, YNFKEQ. The V and J ends lost 0 bases and 0 bases respectively, with 3 bases between them.

The chain recombines TRBV6-5 with TRBJ1-4; D remains ambiguous. This CDR3 contains 15 residues. The germline gives CDR1 MNHEY, CDR2 SVGAGI. The V end lost 0 bases, the J end lost 5 bases, and 10 bases lay between the germline ends. CDR3 coding DNA: TGTGCCAGCAGTTACTCTGGGCCGTTGAATGAAAAACTGTTTTTT. It specifies CASSYSGPLNEKLFF.

The chain couples TRBV7-8 to TRBJ2-7, with D perhaps TRBD1 or TRBD2 (5 bases each). From germline, CDR1 is SGHVS and CDR2 FQNEAQ. V lost 0 bases to trimming and J lost 4 bases, with 13 bases between them. This CDR3 is built from 15 residues. The DNA for the CDR3 is TGTGCCAGCAGCTTAGCGTACGAGGGGCGGTACGAGCAGTACTTC. Amino acid sequence: CASSLAYEGRYEQYF.

Only a few counts were recorded for this clone. The CDR3 loop reads CASSLSLRGGAVNYGYTF. CDR3 DNA: TGTGCCAGCAGCTTGTCCCTTCGAGGGGGGGCGGTTAACTATGGCTACACCTTC. The chain carries TRBV7-2 and TRBJ1-2; D perhaps matches TRBD1 (6 bases). V was trimmed by 3 bases and J by 1 base, leaving 21 bases between them. The length of the CDR3 is 18 residues. Germline-derived CDR1 and CDR2 are SGHTA and FQGNSA.

The J gene is TRBJ1-5, the V gene TRBV6-6, with a tentative D call TRBD1 (5 bases). V was pared by 6 bases and J by 0 bases, with 12 bases between. The CDR3 has 15 amino acids. Germline V gene sequence: CDR1 MNHNY, CDR2 SVGAGI (reference sequence). This CDR3 reads CASSWGSSSNQPQHF. In nucleotides, the CDR3 is TGTGCCAGCAGCTGGGGGTCGTCTAGCAATCAGCCCCAGCATTTT.

The genes are TRBV7-9 and TRBJ2-5, with a tentative D call TRBD2 (5 bases). Trimming stripped 5 bases from V and 4 bases from J, with 11 bases between. The CDR3 sequence is 13 residues long. Germline CDR1 is SEHNR and CDR2 is FQNEAQ (reference sequence). This CDR3 is CASSPRGGETQYF. The CDR3 coding sequence is TGTGCCAGCAGCCCCCGGGGTGGAGAGACCCAGTACTTC.

The CDR3 coding sequence is TGTGCTAGTGGTACCGGACTGGAAAACTATGGCTACACCTTC. It yields the protein CASGTGLENYGYTF. V gene TRBV12-5 combines with J gene TRBJ1-2; D gene uncertain. The V end lost 5 bases, the J end lost 2 bases, and 12 bases lay between the germline ends. The germline CDR1 and CDR2 sequences are LGHNT and FRNRAP. The CDR3 length is 14 residues.

V usage is TRBV19 and J usage is TRBJ2-2, with 16 positions matching TRBD2. The length of the CDR3 is 18 residues. Unmatched junction bases numbered 5, after V lost 3 bases and J lost 4 bases. The germline gives CDR1 LNHDA, CDR2 SQIVND (reference sequence). DNA for the CDR3: TGTGCCAGTAGTATGGGACTAGCGGGGGGGCCGCGCACCGGGGAGCTGTTTTTT. Protein: CASSMGLAGGPRTGELFF. The full variable domain, its missing parts supplied by reference TRBV19 and TRBJ2-2, is DGGITQSPKYLFRKEGQNVTLSCEQNLNHDAMYWYRQDPGQGLRLIYYSQIVNDFQKGDIAEGYSVSREKKESFPLTVTSAQKNPTAFYLCASSMGLAGGPRTGELFFGEGSRLTVL.

The rearrangement links TRBV2 to TRBJ2-2; 7 bases line up with TRBD2. Germline CDR1 and CDR2: SNHLY and FYNNEI. Trimming cost V 4 bases and J 6 bases; bases outside gene matches: 2. The CDR3 sequence is 13 residues long. DNA for the CDR3: TGTGCCAGCAGTGGACTAGCTCCCGGGGAGCTGTTTTTT. It translates to CASSGLAPGELFF.

V and J are TRBV12-3 or TRBV12-4 and TRBJ1-1, with D uncertain. Trimming removed 4 bases at V and 7 bases at J, with 13 bases between. The CDR3 totals 13 residues. For the CDR3, the DNA is TGTGCCAGCAGTTATGGGGAGACGAGTGAAGCTTTCTTT. Amino acid sequence: CASSYGETSEAFF.

The CDR3 reads CASRGSLGYGYTF. The CDR3 DNA sequence: TGTGCCAGCAGAGGGAGTCTTGGCTATGGCTACACCTTC. The genes are TRBV6-5 and TRBJ1-2; no firm D call. The CDR3 is 13 residues long. Trimming removed 6 bases at V and 4 bases at J, with 12 bases between. CDR1 is MNHEY, CDR2 SVGAGI, per germline.

This clone appeared once. The chain joins TRBV7-9 to TRBJ2-1; TRBD2 matches at 9 bases. The germline V gene encodes CDR1 SEHNR and CDR2 FQNEAQ (reference sequence). V dropped 6 bases and J dropped 0; count of bases not matched to a gene: 9. The CDR3 covers 17 residues. CDR3 DNA sequence: TGTGCCAGCAGACCGACTAGCGGTTTTTTCTCCTACAATGAGCAGTTCTTC. Residues: CASRPTSGFFSYNEQFF.

This clone was seen ten or more times. Other DNA sequences of this sample code for an identical CDR3. This chain connects TRBV18 to TRBJ2-2, with TRBD2 as a possible D gene (5 bases). CDR1 and CDR2 from the germline V gene are KGHSH and LQKENI. CDR3 size: 13 residues. The V end lost 1 base, the J end lost 6 bases, and 6 bases lay between the germline ends. This CDR3 reads CASSPRGAGELFF. For the CDR3, the DNA is TGTGCCAGCTCACCACGGGGAGCCGGGGAGCTGTTTTTT.

This chain uses TRBV3-1 (or the pseudogene TRBV3-2) with TRBJ1-2; tentatively, D is TRBD1 (5 bases). V was shortened by 3 bases and J by 7 bases, with 9 bases between the two germline ends. Germline V gene lookup returns CDR1 LGHDT and CDR2 YNNKEL (reference sequence). The CDR3 sequence is 12 residues long. The CDR3 protein is CASSQGDAGYTF. The CDR3, as DNA: TGTGCCAGCAGCCAGGGGGACGCTGGCTACACCTTC.

This chain connects TRBV9 to TRBJ1-5, with no clear D. Trimming left V 10 bases short and J 0 bases short, with 11 bases between. The germline V gene has CDR1 SGDLS and CDR2 YYNGEE. The CDR3 is 13 amino acids. CDR3: CALTANSNQPQHF. In DNA, the CDR3 is TGTGCCTTGACCGCGAATAGCAATCAGCCCCAGCATTTT.

In nucleotides, the CDR3 is TGTGCCAGCAGAAGATCCGGGGGTACTAGCACAGATACGCAGTATTTT. Translation gives CASRRSGGTSTDTQYF. The chain links TRBV11-1 to TRBJ2-3; the D gene is possibly TRBD2 (6 bases). This CDR3 comprises 16 residues. Trimming left V 6 bases short and J 0 bases short, with 16 bases between. Germline CDR1 SGHAT, CDR2 FQDESV (reference sequence).

The V gene is TRBV15, the J gene TRBJ2-5; D gene ambiguous. This CDR3 contains 12 residues. CDR1 is LNHNV, CDR2 YYDKDF, per germline (reference sequence). The V end lost 3 bases, the J end lost 11 bases, and 13 bases lay between the germline ends. The DNA of the CDR3 is TGTGCCACCAGCAGGATGGATTTTCCGCAGTACTTC. The encoded protein is CATSRMDFPQYF.

V gene TRBV7-2 combines with J gene TRBJ2-5; 8 bases map to TRBD2. The CDR3 is made up of 16 amino acids. CDR1 is SGHTA, CDR2 FQGNSA, per germline. The J segment lost 5 bases and the V segment lost 5 bases, leaving 13 bases of the junction unmatched. The CDR3 sequence: CASSPWVAGGRETQYF. DNA for the CDR3: TGTGCCAGCAGCCCCTGGGTGGCGGGGGGCAGGGAGACCCAGTACTTC. The complete variable domain, with remaining parts taken from reference TRBV7-2 and TRBJ2-5, reads GAGVSQSPSNKVTEKGKDVELRCDPISGHTALYWYRQSLGQGLEFLIYFQGNSAPDKSGLPSDRFSAERTGGSVSTLTIQRTQQEDSAVYLCASSPWVAGGRETQYFGPGTRLLVL.

The chain joins TRBV2 to TRBJ1-1; TRBD1 aligns across 8 bases. Germline CDR1 SNHLY, CDR2 FYNNEI. The CDR3 totals 14 residues. V trimming: 7 bases; J trimming: 3 bases; junction bases outside the gene matches: 7. DNA for the CDR3: TGTGCCAGCACCCGACAGGGGACCGACACTGAAGCTTTCTTT. The encoded protein is CASTRQGTDTEAFF.

The chain has TRBV28 and TRBJ2-6, with a weak D call TRBD1 (6 bases). Trimming stripped 5 bases from V and 2 bases from J, with 10 bases between. CDR1 is MDHEN and CDR2 is SYDVKM in the germline V gene. The CDR3 covers 15 residues. In DNA form, the CDR3 reads TGTGCCAGCAGTCAGGCAGGGGCTGGGGCCAACGTCCTGACTTTC. Translated, it gives CASSQAGAGANVLTF.

This chain connects TRBV4-2 to TRBJ1-1; possible D gene TRBD1, 6 bases. The CDR3 has 15 residues. Looked up from germline, CDR1 is LGHNA and CDR2 is YNFKEQ. The V and J ends lost 0 bases and 5 bases respectively, with 13 bases between them. The CDR3 loop reads CASSQDWDTATEAFF. Here the CDR3 DNA reads TGTGCCAGCAGCCAAGATTGGGACACGGCGACTGAAGCTTTCTTT.

The chain links TRBV5-1 to TRBJ1-1; no reliable D call. Trimming took 0 bases from V and 2 from J, leaving 8 bases between them. This CDR3 has 14 residues. The germline CDR1 and CDR2 sequences are SGHRS and YFSETQ. This CDR3 reads CASSLAPSNTEAFF. The DNA for the CDR3 is TGCGCCAGCAGCTTGGCCCCCAGCAACACTGAAGCTTTCTTT.

The V and J genes are TRBV6-5 and TRBJ1-6; TRBD1 aligns across 9 bases. The J segment lost 10 bases and the V segment lost 6 bases, leaving 7 bases of the junction unmatched. The CDR3 is 14 residues long. CDR1 MNHEY and CDR2 SVGAGI come from the germline V gene. The CDR3 DNA reads TGTGCCAGCAGACCGGACAGGGGAGGCTCACCCCTCCACTTT. This gives the protein CASRPDRGGSPLHF.

The chain carries TRBV24-1 and TRBJ2-3; TRBD1 matches 9 bases. CDR1 is KGHDR, CDR2 SFDVKD, per germline. Trimming took 3 bases from V and 0 from J; bases not matched to a gene: 3. The CDR3 has 16 amino acids. The CDR3 protein is CATSDTGGPSTDTQYF. CDR3 nucleotides: TGTGCCACCAGTGATACAGGGGGCCCAAGCACAGATACGCAGTATTTT.

J is TRBJ1-2 and V is TRBV28; D gene unclear. Deletions cut 2 bases from V and 4 bases from J, with 14 bases between. Per germline, CDR1 MDHEN and CDR2 SYDVKM. This CDR3 region has 15 residues. The CDR3 loop is CASSLIVGGSYGYTF. The DNA for the CDR3 is TGTGCCAGCAGTTTAATCGTAGGTGGCTCCTATGGCTACACCTTC.

The V and J genes are TRBV6-5 and TRBJ1-2; no reliable D call. In germline, CDR1 is MNHEY, CDR2 SVGAGI. V gave up 6 bases and J gave up 5 bases, with 13 bases separating them. This CDR3 region has 13 residues. In DNA, the CDR3 is TGTGCCAGCAGGGCCGGGTCCTCATATGGCTACACCTTC. Translated, it gives CASRAGSSYGYTF.

This clone turned up a few times. The chain recombines TRBV12-3 or TRBV12-4 with TRBJ1-1, with D hard to call. V was shortened by 5 bases and J by 0 bases, with 7 bases between the two germline ends. The CDR3 length is 13 residues. CDR3 nucleotide sequence: TGTGCCAGCAGTCGACAACTGAACACTGAAGCTTTCTTT. Amino acids: CASSRQLNTEAFF.

CDR3 nucleotides: TGTGCCAGCAGCCCTAGGTCGCAGGGAGGCGGCTACGAGCAGTACTTC. Amino acid sequence: CASSPRSQGGGYEQYF. J is TRBJ2-7 and V is TRBV11-2, with a possible D match to TRBD2 (6 bases). The CDR3 has 16 residues. Between the trimmed V and J ends, which lost 5 bases and 3 bases, there was a span of 20 bases. Germline V CDR1 and CDR2: SGHAT, FQNNGV.

The CDR3 sequence is CASSSSGGGRADTQYF. Written as DNA, the CDR3 is TGTGCCAGCAGCTCATCAGGCGGGGGGCGGGCAGATACGCAGTATTTT. This chain joins TRBV7-2 and TRBJ2-3, with 8 bases that match TRBD2. Germline-derived CDR1 and CDR2 are SGHTA and FQGNSA. This CDR3 spans 16 amino acids. V was clipped by 4 bases and J by 4 bases; unmatched bases: 10.